The T cell receptor beta chain under discussion was sequenced for a study of blood T cells in healthy people across ages. The CDR3 runs to 14 residues. The junction had 7 bases not matched to a gene; V was cut back by 6 bases and J by 9 bases. The germline V gene has CDR1 MNHNY and CDR2 SVGAGI (reference sequence). It was with a sample-barcoded 5' primer and a J-beta primer mix that a second PCR of about 6 to 12 cycles was run. TCRdb reprocessed the 5' RACE reads via MiXCR and lists one record per CDR3 protein. The table lists 2 million or so distinct CDR3 sequences, less than 50% of them singletons, with over 2% in the top ten.

The V gene is TRBV6-6, the J gene TRBJ1-6; 8 positions match TRBD1. The source material was blood. This TCR came from a woman in her thirties or forties in good health. Here the CDR3 reads CASSRQGNSSPLHF. CDR3 DNA: TGTGCCAGCAGCAGACAGGGGAATAGTTCACCCCTCCACTTT.